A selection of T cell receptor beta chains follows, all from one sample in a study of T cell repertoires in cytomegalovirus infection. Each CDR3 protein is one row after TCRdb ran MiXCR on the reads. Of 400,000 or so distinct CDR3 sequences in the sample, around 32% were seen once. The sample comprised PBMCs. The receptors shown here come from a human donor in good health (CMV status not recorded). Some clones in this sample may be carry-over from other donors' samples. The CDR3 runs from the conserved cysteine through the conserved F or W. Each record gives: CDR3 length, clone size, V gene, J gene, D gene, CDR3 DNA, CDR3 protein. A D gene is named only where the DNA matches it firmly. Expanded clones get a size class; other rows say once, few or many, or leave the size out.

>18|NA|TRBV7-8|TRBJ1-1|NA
TGTGCCAGCAGCTTTAGGGGGGTGGGGAGTACACTGAACACTGAAGCTTTCTTT
CASSFRGVGSTLNTEAFF
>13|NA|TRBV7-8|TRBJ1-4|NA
TGTGCCAGAAGCCGATATGGCGGCCAACTAATGTTTTTT
CARSRYGGQLMFF
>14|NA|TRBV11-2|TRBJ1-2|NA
TGTGCCAGCAGCCGAACGGAAATAACCTATGGCTACACCTTC
CASSRTEITYGYTF
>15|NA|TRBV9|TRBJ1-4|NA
TGTGCCAGCAGCCCTCGCGGTGGGCTAAATGAAAAACTGTTTTTT
CASSPRGGLNEKLFF
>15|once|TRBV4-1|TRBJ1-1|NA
TGCGCCAGCAGCCAGTCCCCGCAGGGTGGCACTGAAGCTTTCTTT
CASSQSPQGGTEAFF
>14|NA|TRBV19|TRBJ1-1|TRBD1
TGTGCCAGTAGTCGGGACAGGGGCTGGCCTGAAGCTTTCTTT
CASSRDRGWPEAFF
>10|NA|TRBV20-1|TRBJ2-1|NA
TGCAGTGCTCACAGGAATGAGCAGTTCTTC
CSAHRNEQFF
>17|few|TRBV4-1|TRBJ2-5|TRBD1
TGCGCCAGCAGCCAAGTTGCCGGGGTAGGGGGCGGCCAGACCCAGTACTTC
CASSQVAGVGGGQTQYF
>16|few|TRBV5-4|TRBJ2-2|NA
TGTGCCAGCAGCTTGGGAGGACGGGTGAACACCGGGGAGCTGTTTTTT
CASSLGGRVNTGELFF
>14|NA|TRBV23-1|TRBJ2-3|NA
TGCGCCAGCAGTCAAGCTAGCGGCACAGATACGCAGTATTTT
CASSQASGTDTQYF
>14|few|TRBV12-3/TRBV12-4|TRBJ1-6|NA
TGTGCCAGCAGCTCCACAGGGTTTAATTCACCCCTCCACTTT
CASSSTGFNSPLHF
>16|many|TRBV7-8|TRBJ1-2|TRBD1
TGTGCCAGCAGCTTAGCACCGGGACAGGATAACTATGGCTACACCTTC
CASSLAPGQDNYGYTF
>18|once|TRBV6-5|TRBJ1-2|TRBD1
TGTGCCAGCAGCCGACACATCTGTGGGACAGGAGGGGACTATGGCTACACCTTC
CASSRHICGTGGDYGYTF
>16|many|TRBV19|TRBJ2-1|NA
TGTGCCAGTAGTATAGATGGCGGGGTCCCCTACAATGAGCAGTTCTTC
CASSIDGGVPYNEQFF
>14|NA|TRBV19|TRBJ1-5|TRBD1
TGTGCCAGTAGTACGACAGGGGGCAATCAGCCCCAGCATTTT
CASSTTGGNQPQHF
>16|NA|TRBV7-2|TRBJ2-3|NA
TGTGCCAGCAGCGTTCCCGTGGGGGGGGGGGCTACTTTTCAGTATTTT
CASSVPVGGGATFQYF
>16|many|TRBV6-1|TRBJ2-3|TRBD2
TGTGCCAGCAGTACTGGGACTAGCGGGGCGATAGATACGCAGTATTTT
CASSTGTSGAIDTQYF
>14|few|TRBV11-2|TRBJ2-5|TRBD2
TGTGCCAGCAGCTTAGTGACTAGCGGAGAGACCCAGTACTTC
CASSLVTSGETQYF
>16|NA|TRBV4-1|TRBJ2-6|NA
TGCGCCAGCAGCCTTTTTGGCAGCTCTGGGGCCAACGTCCTGACTTTC
CASSLFGSSGANVLTF
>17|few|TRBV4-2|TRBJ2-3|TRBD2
TGTGCCAGCAGCCGCGGGGGCGGGGGGGCCCAGACAGATACGCAGTATTTT
CASSRGGGGAQTDTQYF
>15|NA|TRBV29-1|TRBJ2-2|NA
TGCAGCGTTGGGGAAAGGAGGACGAACACCGGGGAGCTGTTTTTT
CSVGERRTNTGELFF
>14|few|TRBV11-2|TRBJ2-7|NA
TGTGCCAGCAGCCTAACTAGTCCCTCCTACGAGCAGTACTTC
CASSLTSPSYEQYF
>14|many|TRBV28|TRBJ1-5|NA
TGTGCCAGCAGTTTATACAGGACCAATCAGCCCCAGCATTTT
CASSLYRTNQPQHF
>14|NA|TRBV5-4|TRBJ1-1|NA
TGTGCCAGCAGCGCCCTGGACAGGAACACTGAAGCTTTCTTT
CASSALDRNTEAFF
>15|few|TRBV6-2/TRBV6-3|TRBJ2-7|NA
TGTGCCAGCAGTTACACTGCGCAGAGCTCCTACGAGCAGTACTTC
CASSYTAQSSYEQYF
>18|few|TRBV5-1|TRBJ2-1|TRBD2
TGCGCCAGCAGCTTGATTACTAGCGGGGGGAGCTCCTACAATGAGCAGTTCTTC
CASSLITSGGSSYNEQFF
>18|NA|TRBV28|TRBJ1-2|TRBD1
TGTGCCAGCAGTCCAGCACCGGGACAGGGTAATCGAGGCTATGGCTACACCTTC
CASSPAPGQGNRGYGYTF
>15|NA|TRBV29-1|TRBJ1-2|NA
TGCAGCGTTGAAGACCCTACAGGGAAGATCTATGGCTACACCTTC
CSVEDPTGKIYGYTF
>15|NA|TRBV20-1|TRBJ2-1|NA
TGCAGTTCCGAGAAGGGAGTTGGGACTTTCAATGAGCAGTTCTTC
CSSEKGVGTFNEQFF
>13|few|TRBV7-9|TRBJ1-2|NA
TGTGCCAGCAGCTTCCGCGGGACCGATGGCTACACCTTC
CASSFRGTDGYTF
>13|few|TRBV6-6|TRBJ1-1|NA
TGTGCCAGCAGATCGACAGCAACCACTGAAGCTTTCTTT
CASRSTATTEAFF
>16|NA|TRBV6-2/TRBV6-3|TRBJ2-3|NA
TGTGCCAGCACCCCTTTCGCGAGGGAAAGCACAGATACGCAGTATTTT
CASTPFARESTDTQYF
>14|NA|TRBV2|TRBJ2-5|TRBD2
TGTGCCAGAGCCGGGACTAGCGGACAAGAGACCCAGTACTTC
CARAGTSGQETQYF
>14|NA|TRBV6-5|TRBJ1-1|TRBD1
TGTGCCAGCAGAACACAGGGGGAGTTGTCCGAAGCTTTCTTT
CASRTQGELSEAFF
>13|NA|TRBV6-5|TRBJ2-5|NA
TGTGCCAGCAGGTTACAGGGTCAGGAGACCCAGTACTTC
CASRLQGQETQYF
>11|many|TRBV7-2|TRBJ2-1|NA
TGTGCCAGCAGCTTAGAGGCAGGACTTTTCTTC
CASSLEAGLFF
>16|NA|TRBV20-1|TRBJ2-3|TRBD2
TGCAGTGCTAATTGGGGGACTAGCGGGGGACTAGATACGCAGTATTTT
CSANWGTSGGLDTQYF
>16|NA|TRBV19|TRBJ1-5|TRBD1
TGTGCCAGGACATCATACAGGGGGACGAGCAATCAGCCCCAGCATTTT
CARTSYRGTSNQPQHF
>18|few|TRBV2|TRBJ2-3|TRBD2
TGTGCCAGCAGTGAACGGGAGGAGCTAGCGGGGTTCACAGATACGCAGTATTTT
CASSEREELAGFTDTQYF
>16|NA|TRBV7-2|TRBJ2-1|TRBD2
TGTGCCAGCAGCAAAGCGGGGGGGCCGTTGTACAATGAGCAGTTCTTC
CASSKAGGPLYNEQFF
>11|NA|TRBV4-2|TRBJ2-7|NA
TGTGCCAGCAGCCTTATGGTCGAGCAGTACTTC
CASSLMVEQYF
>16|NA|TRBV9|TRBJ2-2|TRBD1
TGTGCCAGCAGCGCTCCCGGGACAGGGGTAACCGGGGAGCTGTTTTTT
CASSAPGTGVTGELFF
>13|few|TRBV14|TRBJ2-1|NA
TGTGCCAGCAGCCTGGTTGGGGGGCCTGTGCAGTTCTTC
CASSLVGGPVQFF
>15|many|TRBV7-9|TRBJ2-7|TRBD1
TGTGCCAGCAGCGCAAAGGGGGCAGGGGCCTACGAGCAGTACTTC
CASSAKGAGAYEQYF
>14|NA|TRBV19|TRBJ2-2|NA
TGTGCCAGTAGTAGGGACGGTTACCCGGGGGAGCTGTTTTTT
CASSRDGYPGELFF
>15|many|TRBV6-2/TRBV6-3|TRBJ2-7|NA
TGTGCCAGCAGCTCGAGAAGGACAGCCTCCTACGAGCAGTACTTC
CASSSRRTASYEQYF
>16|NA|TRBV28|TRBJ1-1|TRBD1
TGTGCCAGCAGTCTCACAGGGGGGCCGGAGTGGGGGAAAGCTTTCTTT
CASSLTGGPEWGKAFF
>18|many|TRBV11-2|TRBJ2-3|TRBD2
TGTGCCAGCAGCTTACGAGCTAGCGGGGGGATGAGCACAGATACGCAGTATTTT
CASSLRASGGMSTDTQYF
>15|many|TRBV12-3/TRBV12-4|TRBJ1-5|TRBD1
TGTGCCAGCAGTCTTAGAGGTGACAGGGATCAGCCCCAGCATTTT
CASSLRGDRDQPQHF
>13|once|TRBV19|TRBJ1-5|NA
TGTGCCAGTAGTCCCTCCGAGGATCAGCCCCAGCATTTT
CASSPSEDQPQHF
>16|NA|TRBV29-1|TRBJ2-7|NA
TGCAGCGTTGACGATCCCGGGACGGAGGGCTCCTACGAGCAGTACTTC
CSVDDPGTEGSYEQYF
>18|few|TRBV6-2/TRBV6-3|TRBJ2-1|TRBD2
TGTGCCAGCAGTTACTCGAGGTCTGTAGCGGGGGGTGTAAATGAGCAGTTCTTC
CASSYSRSVAGGVNEQFF
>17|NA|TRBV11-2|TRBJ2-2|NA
TGTGCCAGCCAAAGGTGGCGGGGGCCTACGAACACCGGGGAGCTGTTTTTT
CASQRWRGPTNTGELFF
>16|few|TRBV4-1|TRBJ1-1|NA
TGCGCCAGCAGCCAAGTCCAGGGGTTCCGGGGCACTGAAGCTTTCTTT
CASSQVQGFRGTEAFF
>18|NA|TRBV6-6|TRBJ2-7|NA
TGTGACAGCAGTTACTCGGGGGAGGCGGAGACCGGGGGCTACGCGCAGTACTTC
CDSSYSGEAETGGYAQYF